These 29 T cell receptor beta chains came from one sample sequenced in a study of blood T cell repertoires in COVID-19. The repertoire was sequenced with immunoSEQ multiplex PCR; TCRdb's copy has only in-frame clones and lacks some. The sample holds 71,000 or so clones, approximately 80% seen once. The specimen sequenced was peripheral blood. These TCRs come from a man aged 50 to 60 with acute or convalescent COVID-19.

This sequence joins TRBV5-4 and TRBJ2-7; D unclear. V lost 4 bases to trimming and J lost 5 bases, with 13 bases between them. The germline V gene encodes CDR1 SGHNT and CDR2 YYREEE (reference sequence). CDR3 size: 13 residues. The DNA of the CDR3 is TGTGCCAGCAGCCAATCCCCCCAAAACGAGCAGTACTTC. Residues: CASSQSPQNEQYF. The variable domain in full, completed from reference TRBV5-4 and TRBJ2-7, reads ETGVTQSPTHLIKTRGQQVTLRCSSQSGHNTVSWYQQALGQGPQFIFQYYREEENGRGNFPPRFSGLQFPNYSSELNVNALELDDSALYLCASSQSPQNEQYFGPGTRLTVT.

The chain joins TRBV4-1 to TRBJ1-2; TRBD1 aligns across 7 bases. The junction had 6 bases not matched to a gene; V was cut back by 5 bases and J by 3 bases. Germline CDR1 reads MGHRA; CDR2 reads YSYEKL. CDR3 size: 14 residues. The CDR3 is CASSKFTGDYGYTF. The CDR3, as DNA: TGCGCCAGCAGCAAATTTACAGGGGACTATGGCTACACCTTC.

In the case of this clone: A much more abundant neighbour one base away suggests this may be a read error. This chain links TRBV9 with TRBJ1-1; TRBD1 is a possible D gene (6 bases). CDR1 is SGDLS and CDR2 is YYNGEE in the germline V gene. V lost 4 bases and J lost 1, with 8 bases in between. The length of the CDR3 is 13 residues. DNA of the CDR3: TGTGCCAGCAGCCCACAGGGGAACACTGAAGCTTTCTTT. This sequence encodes CASSPQGNTEAFF.

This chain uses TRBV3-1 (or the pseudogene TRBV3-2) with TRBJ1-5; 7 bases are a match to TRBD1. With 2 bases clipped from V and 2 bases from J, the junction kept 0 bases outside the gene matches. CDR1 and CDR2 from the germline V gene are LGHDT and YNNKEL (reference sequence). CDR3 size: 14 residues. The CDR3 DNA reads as TGTGCCAGCAGCCAAACAGGGGGCAATCAGCCCCAGCATTTT. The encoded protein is CASSQTGGNQPQHF.

The CDR3 DNA follows: TGTGCCAGCAGTGGGGTAGGGGAAAGATATGGCTACACCTTC. Translating gives CASSGVGERYGYTF. The chain is built from TRBV27 and TRBJ1-2, with D possibly being TRBD1 (5 bases). Trimming pared 5 bases from V and 5 bases from J, leaving 15 bases between. This CDR3 has 14 residues. Germline values: CDR1 MNHEY, CDR2 SMNVEV (reference sequence).

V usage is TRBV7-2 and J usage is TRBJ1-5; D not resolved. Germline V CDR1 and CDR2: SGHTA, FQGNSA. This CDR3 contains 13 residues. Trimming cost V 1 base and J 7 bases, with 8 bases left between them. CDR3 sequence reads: CASSLDVRQPQHF. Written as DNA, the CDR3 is TGTGCCAGCAGCTTAGATGTGCGGCAGCCCCAGCATTTT.

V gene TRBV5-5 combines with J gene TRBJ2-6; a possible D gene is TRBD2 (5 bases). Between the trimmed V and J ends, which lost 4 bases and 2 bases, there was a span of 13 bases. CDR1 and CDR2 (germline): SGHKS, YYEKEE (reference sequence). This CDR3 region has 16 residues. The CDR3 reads CASSPGGLTGANVLTF. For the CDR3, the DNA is TGTGCCAGCAGCCCAGGAGGTCTCACTGGGGCCAACGTCCTGACTTTC.

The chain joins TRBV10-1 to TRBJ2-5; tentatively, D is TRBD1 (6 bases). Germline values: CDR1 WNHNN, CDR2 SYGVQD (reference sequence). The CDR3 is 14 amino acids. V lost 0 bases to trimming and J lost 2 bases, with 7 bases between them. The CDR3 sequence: CASSESTGQETQYF. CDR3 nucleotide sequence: TGCGCCAGCAGTGAGTCGACAGGACAAGAGACCCAGTACTTC.

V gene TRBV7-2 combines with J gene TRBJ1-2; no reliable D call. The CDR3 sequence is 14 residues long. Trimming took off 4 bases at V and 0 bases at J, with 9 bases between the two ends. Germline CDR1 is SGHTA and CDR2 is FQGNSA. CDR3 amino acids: CASSSTGSNYGYTF. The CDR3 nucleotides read TGTGCCAGCAGCTCGACGGGATCTAACTATGGCTACACCTTC.

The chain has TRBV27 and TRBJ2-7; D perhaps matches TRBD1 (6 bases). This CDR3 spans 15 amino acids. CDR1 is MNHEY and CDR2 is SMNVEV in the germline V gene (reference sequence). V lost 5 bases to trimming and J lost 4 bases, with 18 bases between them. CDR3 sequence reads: CASSGQQGPLYEQYF. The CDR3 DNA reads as TGTGCCAGCAGTGGACAACAGGGCCCGCTGTACGAGCAGTACTTC.

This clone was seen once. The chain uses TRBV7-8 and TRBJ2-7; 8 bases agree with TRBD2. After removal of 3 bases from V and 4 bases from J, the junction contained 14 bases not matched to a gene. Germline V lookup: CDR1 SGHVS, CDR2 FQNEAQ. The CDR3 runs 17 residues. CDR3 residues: CASSFSLGSGRLYEQYF. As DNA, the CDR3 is TGTGCCAGCAGCTTTTCCCTAGGGAGCGGGAGACTGTACGAGCAGTACTTC.

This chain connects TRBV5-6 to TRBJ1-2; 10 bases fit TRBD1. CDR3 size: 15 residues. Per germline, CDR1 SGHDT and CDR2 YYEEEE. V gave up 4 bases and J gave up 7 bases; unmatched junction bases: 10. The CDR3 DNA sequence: TGTGCCAGCAGCAAGGGACAGGGGTCTTCGGCTGGCTACACCTTC. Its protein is CASSKGQGSSAGYTF.

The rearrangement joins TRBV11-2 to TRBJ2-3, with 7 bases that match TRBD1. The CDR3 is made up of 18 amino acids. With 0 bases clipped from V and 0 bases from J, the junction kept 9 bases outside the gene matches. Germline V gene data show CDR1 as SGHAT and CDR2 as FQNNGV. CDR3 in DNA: TGTGCCAGCAGCTTAGATAGCAGACAGGGTCCTAGCACAGATACGCAGTATTTT. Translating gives CASSLDSRQGPSTDTQYF.

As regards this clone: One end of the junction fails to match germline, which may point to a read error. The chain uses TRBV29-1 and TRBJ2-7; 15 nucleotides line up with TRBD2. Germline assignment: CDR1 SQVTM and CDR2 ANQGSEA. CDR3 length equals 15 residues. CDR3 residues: CSVEGLAGGRYEQYF. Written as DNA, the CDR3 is TGCAGCGTAGAAGGACTAGCGGGAGGGCGCTACGAGCAGTACTTC.

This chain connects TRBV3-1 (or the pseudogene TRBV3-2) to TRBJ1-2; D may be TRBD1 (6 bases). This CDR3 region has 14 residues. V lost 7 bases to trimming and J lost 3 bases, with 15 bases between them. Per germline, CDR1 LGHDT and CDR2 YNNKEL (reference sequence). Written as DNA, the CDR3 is TGTGCCAGCACCCGCGGGGGCAGGGACTATGGCTACACCTTC. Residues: CASTRGGRDYGYTF.

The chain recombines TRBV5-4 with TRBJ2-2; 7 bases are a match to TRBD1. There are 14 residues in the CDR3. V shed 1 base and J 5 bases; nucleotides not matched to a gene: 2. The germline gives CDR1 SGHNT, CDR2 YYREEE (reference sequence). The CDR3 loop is CASSLLQGTGELFF. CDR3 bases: TGTGCCAGCAGCTTGCTACAGGGGACCGGGGAGCTGTTTTTT.

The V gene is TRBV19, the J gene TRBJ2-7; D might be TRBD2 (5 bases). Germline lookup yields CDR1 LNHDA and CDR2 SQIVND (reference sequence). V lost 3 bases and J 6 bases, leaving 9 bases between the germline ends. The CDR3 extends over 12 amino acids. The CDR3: CASSIGGPEQYF. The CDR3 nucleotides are TGTGCCAGTAGTATTGGAGGCCCCGAGCAGTACTTC.

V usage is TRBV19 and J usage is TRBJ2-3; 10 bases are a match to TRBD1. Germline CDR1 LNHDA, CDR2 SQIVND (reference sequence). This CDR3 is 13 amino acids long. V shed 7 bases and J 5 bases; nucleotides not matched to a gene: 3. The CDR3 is CASTGQGGDTQYF. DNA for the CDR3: TGTGCCAGTACAGGACAGGGGGGAGATACGCAGTATTTT.

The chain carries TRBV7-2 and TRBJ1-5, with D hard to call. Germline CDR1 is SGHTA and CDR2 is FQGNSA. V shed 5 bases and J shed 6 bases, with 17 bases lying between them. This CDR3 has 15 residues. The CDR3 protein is CASSPGIGGFQPQHF. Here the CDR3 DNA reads TGTGCCAGCAGCCCGGGGATAGGAGGTTTTCAGCCCCAGCATTTT.

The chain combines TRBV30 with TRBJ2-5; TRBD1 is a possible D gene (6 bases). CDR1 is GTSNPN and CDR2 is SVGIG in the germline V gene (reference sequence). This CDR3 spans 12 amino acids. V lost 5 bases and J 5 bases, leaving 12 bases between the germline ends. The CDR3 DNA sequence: TGTGCCTGGGCCAGGGGTTTGGAGACCCAGTACTTC. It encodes CAWARGLETQYF. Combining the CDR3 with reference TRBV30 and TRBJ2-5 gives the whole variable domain SQTIHQWPATLVQPVGSPLSLECTVEGTSNPNLYWYRQAAGRGLQLLFYSVGIGQISSEVPQNLSASRPQDRQFILSSKKLLLSDSGFYLCAWARGLETQYFGPGTRLLVL.

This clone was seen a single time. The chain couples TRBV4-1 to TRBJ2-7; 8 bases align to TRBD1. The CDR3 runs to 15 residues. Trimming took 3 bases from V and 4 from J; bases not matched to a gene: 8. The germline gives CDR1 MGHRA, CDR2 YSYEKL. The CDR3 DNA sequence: TGCGCCAGCAGCCACGCGGCAGACAGGGGATACGAGCAGTACTTC. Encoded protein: CASSHAADRGYEQYF.

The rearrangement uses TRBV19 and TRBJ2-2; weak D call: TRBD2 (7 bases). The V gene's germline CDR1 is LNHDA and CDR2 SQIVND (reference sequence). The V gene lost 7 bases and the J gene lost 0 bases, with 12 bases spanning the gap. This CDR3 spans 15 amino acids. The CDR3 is CASKSGGANTGELFF. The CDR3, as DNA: TGTGCCAGTAAGTCGGGGGGCGCGAACACCGGGGAGCTGTTTTTT.

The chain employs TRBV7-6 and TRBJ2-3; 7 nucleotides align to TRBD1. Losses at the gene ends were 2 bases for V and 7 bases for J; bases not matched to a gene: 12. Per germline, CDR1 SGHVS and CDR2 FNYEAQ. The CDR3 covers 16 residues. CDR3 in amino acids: CASSLSGAGGTHTQYF. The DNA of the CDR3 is TGTGCCAGCAGCTTAAGTGGGGCAGGGGGAACCCATACGCAGTATTTT.

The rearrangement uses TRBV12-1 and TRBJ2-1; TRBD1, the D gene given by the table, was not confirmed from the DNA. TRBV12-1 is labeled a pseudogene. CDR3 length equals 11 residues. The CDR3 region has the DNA TGTGCCAGCACACAGGGCAATGAGCAGTTCTTC. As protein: CASTQGNEQFF.

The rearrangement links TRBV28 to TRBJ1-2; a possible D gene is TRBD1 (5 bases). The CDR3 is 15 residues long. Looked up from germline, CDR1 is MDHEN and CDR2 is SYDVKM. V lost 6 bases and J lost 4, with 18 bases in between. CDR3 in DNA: TGTGCCAGCAGAGTTCGGACGGGGGACTCCTATGGCTACACCTTC. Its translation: CASRVRTGDSYGYTF.

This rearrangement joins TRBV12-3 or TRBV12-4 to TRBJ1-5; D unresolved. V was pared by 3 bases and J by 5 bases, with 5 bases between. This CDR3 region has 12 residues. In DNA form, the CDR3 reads TGTGCCAGCAGTTTCCTTCATCAGCCCCAGCATTTT. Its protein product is CASSFLHQPQHF.

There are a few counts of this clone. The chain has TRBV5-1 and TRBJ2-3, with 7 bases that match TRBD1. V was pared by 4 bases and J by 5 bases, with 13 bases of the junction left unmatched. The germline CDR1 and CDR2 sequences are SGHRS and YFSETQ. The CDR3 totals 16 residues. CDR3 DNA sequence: TGCGCCAGCAGCCTCCGAACGACAGGGTCAGGAGATACGCAGTATTTT. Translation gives CASSLRTTGSGDTQYF.

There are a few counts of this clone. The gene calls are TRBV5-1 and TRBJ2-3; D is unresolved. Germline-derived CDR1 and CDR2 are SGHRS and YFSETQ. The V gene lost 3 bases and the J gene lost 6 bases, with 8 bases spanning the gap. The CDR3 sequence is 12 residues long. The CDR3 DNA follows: TGCGCCAGCAGCTCTTACAAGGATACGCAGTATTTT. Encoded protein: CASSSYKDTQYF. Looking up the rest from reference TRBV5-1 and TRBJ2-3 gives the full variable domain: KAGVTQTPRYLIKTRGQQVTLSCSPISGHRSVSWYQQTPGQGLQFLFEYFSETQRNKGNFPGRFSGRQFSNSRSEMNVSTLELGDSALYLCASSSYKDTQYFGPGTRLTVL.

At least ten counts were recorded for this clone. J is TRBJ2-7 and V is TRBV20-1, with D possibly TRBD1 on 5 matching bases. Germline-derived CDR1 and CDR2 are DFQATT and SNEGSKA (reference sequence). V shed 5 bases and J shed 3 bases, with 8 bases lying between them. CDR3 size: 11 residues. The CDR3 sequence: CSAADNYEQYF. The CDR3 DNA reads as TGCAGTGCTGCGGACAACTACGAGCAGTACTTC.